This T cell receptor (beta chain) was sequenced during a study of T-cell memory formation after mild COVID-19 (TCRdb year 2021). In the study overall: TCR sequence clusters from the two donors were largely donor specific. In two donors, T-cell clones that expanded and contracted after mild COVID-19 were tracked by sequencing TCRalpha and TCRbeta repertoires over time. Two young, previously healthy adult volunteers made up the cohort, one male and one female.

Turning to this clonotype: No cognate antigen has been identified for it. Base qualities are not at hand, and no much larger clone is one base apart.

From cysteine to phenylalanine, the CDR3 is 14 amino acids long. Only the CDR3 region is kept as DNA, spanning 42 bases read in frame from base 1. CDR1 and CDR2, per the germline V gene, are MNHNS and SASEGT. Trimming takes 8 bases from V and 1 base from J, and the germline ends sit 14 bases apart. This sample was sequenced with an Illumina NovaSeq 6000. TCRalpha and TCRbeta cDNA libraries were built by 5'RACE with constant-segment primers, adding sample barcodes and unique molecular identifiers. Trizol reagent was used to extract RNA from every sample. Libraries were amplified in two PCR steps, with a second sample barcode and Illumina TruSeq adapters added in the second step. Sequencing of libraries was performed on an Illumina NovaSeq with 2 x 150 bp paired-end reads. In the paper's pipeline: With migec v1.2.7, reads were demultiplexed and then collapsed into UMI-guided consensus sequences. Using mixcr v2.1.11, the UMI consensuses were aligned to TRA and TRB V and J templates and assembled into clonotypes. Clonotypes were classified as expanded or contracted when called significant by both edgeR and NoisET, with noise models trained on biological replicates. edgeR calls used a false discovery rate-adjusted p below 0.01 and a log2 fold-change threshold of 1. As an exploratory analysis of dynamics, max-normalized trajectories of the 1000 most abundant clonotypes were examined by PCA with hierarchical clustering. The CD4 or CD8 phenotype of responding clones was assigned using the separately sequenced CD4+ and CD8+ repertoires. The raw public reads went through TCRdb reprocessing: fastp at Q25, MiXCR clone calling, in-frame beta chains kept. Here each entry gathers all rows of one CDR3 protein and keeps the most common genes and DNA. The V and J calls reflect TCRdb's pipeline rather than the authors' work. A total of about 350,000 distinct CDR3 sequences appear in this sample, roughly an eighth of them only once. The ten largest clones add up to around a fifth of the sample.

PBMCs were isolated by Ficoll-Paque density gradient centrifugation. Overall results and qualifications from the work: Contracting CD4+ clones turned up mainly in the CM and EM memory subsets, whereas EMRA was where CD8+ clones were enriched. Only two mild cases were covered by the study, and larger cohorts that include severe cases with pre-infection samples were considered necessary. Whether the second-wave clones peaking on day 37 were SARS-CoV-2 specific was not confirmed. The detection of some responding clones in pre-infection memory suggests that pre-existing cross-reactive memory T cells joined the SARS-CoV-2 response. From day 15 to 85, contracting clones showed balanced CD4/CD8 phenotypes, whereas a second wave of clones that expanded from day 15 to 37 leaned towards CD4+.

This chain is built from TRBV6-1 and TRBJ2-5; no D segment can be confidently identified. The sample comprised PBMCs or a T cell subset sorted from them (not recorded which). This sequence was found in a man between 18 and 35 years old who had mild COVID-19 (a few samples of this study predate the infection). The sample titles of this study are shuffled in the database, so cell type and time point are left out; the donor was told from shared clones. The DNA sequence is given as TGTGCCAGCCGGGCCGTCCAGACCCAAGAGACCCAGTACTTC. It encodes CASRAVQTQETQYF.